Described below is a single T cell receptor beta chain sequence and its context. Its antigen is currently not known. Base qualities are not provided; no much larger clone lies one nucleotide away. The data derive from a study of blood T cell repertoires in COVID-19 (TCRdb year 2020). Looking at the study overall: The collaborator samples originated in the United States, Italy and Spain and spanned the acute and convalescent phases of COVID-19. The dataset comprised deeply sampled blood TCRbeta repertoires from subjects exposed to, actively infected with, or recovered from COVID-19. Samples came from the ongoing ImmuneRACE study (first 160 participants) plus 1,254 subjects from 6 global collaborators. The sample metadata nearly always contained a de-identified subject ID, COVID-19 status, age in years and sex. The material from the prospective study consisted of cDNA or gDNA derived from T cells, B-cell-depleted T cells, or PBMCs. Where available, HLA class I and class II types were taken from metadata supplied by the sample provider and were not determined by assay-based typing. A freely available public database, intended as a resource for researchers studying the immune response to SARS-CoV-2, is where the repertoires were released. What the study reported, not specific to this receptor: The quantity of clinical and demographic metadata differed by source and by participant and was supplied without curation.

TCRbeta CDR3 regions were amplified from genomic DNA by means of the immunoSEQ Assay, a bias-controlled multiplex PCR. Under the source paper's analysis protocol: Nucleated cell counts per sample were estimated from amplification of reference gene primers within the assay. To quantify the absolute abundance of each unique TCRbeta CDR3 rearrangement, sequence reads were collapsed and filtered. For each sample, productive Simpson clonality was calculated by taking the square root of Simpson's diversity index across productive rearrangements. TCRdb's version of the immuneACCESS table is confined to in-frame rearrangements and falls short of the full clone set. An unresolved V gene accounts for under half of the shortfall where checked; the remainder is of unknown origin. V, J and clone size were drawn from that table, and D and trimming were deduced from the DNA. The sample includes over 200,000 clones, with roughly 86% observed a single time. Approximately 12% of the sample belongs to the ten largest clones.

Each collaborating institution followed its own protocols to collect whole blood in K2EDTA tubes. For TCRbeta analysis, collaborator samples were shipped as frozen whole blood, as isolated PBMCs, or as DNA extracted from either sample type. The CDR3 runs 14 amino acids, cysteine and phenylalanine included. The kept DNA is CDR3 alone, 42 bases in frame from the first base. V is trimmed back by 0 bases and J by 7 bases, and the junction contains 5 bases that no gene match accounts for. Based on the germline V gene, the CDR1 and CDR2 sequences are MNHEY and SVGEGT. The chain joins TRBV6-2 or TRBV6-3 to TRBJ1-2; TRBD1 fits 7 bases in the junction. The sequence was obtained from a woman in her thirties or forties with acute or convalescent COVID-19. Material: peripheral blood. The CDR3 protein sequence reads: CASSYSGTASGYTF. The nucleotide sequence is TGTGCCAGCAGTTACTCAGGGACAGCTTCTGGCTACACCTTC.